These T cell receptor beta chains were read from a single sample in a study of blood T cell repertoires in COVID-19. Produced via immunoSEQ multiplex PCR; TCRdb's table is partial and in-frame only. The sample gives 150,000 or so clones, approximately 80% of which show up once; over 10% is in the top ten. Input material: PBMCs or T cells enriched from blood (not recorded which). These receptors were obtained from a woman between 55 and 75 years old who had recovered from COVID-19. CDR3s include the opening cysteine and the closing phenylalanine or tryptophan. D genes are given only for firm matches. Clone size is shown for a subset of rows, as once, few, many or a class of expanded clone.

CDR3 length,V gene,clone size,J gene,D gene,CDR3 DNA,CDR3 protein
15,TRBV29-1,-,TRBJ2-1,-,TGCAGCGTTGTTGGGAGCGGTAGCTCCTACAATGAGCAGTTCTTC,CSVVGSGSSYNEQFF
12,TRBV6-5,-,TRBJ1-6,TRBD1,TGTGCCATCCGGGACAGGTGGTCACCCCTCCACTTT,CAIRDRWSPLHF
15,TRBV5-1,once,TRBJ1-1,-,TGCGCCAGCAGCTTGGCCCTGGGGCAAAACACTGAAGCTTTCTTT,CASSLALGQNTEAFF
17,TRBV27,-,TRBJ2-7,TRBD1,TGTGCCAGCAGTTCCTCCCTGCCGGGACAGGGAACTCGCGAGCAGTACTTC,CASSSSLPGQGTREQYF
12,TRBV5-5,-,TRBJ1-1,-,TGTGCCAGCAGCTTGGGGCCCAGTGAAGCTTTCTTT,CASSLGPSEAFF
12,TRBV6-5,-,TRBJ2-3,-,TGTGCCAGCAGTCTTAGCGCAGATACGCAGTATTTT,CASSLSADTQYF
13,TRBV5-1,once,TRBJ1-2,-,TGCGCCAGCAGCATATCTGACAGATATGGCTACACCTTC,CASSISDRYGYTF
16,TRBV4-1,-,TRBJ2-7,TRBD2,TGCGCCAGCAGCGCCCAGCGCGCGGGAGTTGGATACGAGCAGTACTTC,CASSAQRAGVGYEQYF
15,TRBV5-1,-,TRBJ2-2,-,TGCGCCAGCACCCAACCCGGGGAGAACACCGGGGAGCTGTTTTTT,CASTQPGENTGELFF
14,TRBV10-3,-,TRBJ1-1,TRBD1,TGTGCCATCAGGACGTCCGGGACAGATGGTGAAGCTTTCTTT,CAIRTSGTDGEAFF
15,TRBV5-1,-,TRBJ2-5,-,TGCGCCAGCAGCTTGGGGTCCTGGGGAGGAGAGACCCAGTACTTC,CASSLGSWGGETQYF
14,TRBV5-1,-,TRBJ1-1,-,TGCGCCAGCAGCGGGACGACAGGGAACACTGAAGCTTTCTTT,CASSGTTGNTEAFF
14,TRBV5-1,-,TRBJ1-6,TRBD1,TGCGCCAGCAGCCCGGGGGACAGGAATTCACCCCTCCACTTT,CASSPGDRNSPLHF
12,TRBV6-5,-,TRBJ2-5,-,TGTGCCAGCAAGCGGACCGGAGAGACCCAGTACTTC,CASKRTGETQYF
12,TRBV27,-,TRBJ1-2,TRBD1,TGTGCCAGCCGGACAGGGGGCTATGGCTACACCTTC,CASRTGGYGYTF
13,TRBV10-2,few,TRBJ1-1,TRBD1,TGCGCCAGCAGGGACAGGGGGGGTTACGGAGCTTTCTTT,CASRDRGGYGAFF
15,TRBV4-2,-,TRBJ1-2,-,TGTGCCAGCAGCCAAGAGGGGCAGGGTATCCATGGCTACACCTTC,CASSQEGQGIHGYTF
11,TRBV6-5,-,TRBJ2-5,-,TGTGCCAGCAGTATTAGAGAGACCCAGTACTTC,CASSIRETQYF
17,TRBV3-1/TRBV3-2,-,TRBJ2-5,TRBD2,TGTGCCAGCAGCCAAGATCTGAGGCTAGCGGGGGGGTTGGCCCAGTACTTC,CASSQDLRLAGGLAQYF
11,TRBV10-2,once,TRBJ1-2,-,TGCGCCAGCCTAACAGGGTATGGCTACACCTTC,CASLTGYGYTF
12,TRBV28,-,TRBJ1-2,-,TGTGCCAGCAGTTCCCAGGGGTATGGCTACACCTTC,CASSSQGYGYTF
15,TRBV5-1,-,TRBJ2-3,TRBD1,TGCGCCAGCAGCTTGACAGGGGGCTGGACAGATACGCAGTATTTT,CASSLTGGWTDTQYF
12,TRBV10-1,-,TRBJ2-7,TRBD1,TGCGCCAGTTCCAACAACAGGGGCGAGCAGTACTTC,CASSNNRGEQYF
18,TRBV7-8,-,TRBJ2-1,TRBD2,TGTGCCAGCAGCTTAGGGTCGGCTAGCGGGAGATTTTTGAATGAGCAGTTCTTC,CASSLGSASGRFLNEQFF
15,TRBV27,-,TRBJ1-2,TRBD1,TGTGCCAGCAGTTCCCTCGACAGGGTCGGCTATGGCTACACCTTC,CASSSLDRVGYGYTF
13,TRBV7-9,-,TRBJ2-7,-,TGTGCCAGCAGCTTGCGAGACAGCCCTGAGCAGTACTTC,CASSLRDSPEQYF
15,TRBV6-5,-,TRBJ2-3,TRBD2,TGTGCCAGCAGTTATAACGGGGGGATCACAGATACGCAGTATTTT,CASSYNGGITDTQYF
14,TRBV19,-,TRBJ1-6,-,TGTGCCAGTAGTACGGTGGTTCGCAATTCACCCCTCCACTTT,CASSTVVRNSPLHF
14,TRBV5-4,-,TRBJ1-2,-,TGTGCCAGCAGCTTGGGGCAAGGTCGGGGAGGCTACACCTTC,CASSLGQGRGGYTF
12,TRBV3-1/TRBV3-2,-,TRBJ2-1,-,TGTGCCAGCAGCCAGGGCGGAGGTGAGCAGTTCTTC,CASSQGGGEQFF
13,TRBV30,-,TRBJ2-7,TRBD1,TGTGCCTGGATCGGACAGGGGGGCTACGAGCAGTACTTC,CAWIGQGGYEQYF
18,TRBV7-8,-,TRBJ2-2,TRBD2,TGTGCCAGCAGCTTAGGCCTACGACTAGCGGGAGAGGACGGGGAGCTGTTTTTT,CASSLGLRLAGEDGELFF
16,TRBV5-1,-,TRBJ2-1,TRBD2,TGCGCCAGCACCCCCGGGGGGGGGAGCTCCTACAATGAGCAGTTCTTC,CASTPGGGSSYNEQFF
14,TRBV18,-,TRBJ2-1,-,TGTGCCAGCTCACCCAACCTGGCTGGTAATGAGCAGTTCTTC,CASSPNLAGNEQFF
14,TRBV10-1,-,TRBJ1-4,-,TGCGCCAGCAGTGACGGGGCAGCGGGTGAAAAACTGTTTTTT,CASSDGAAGEKLFF
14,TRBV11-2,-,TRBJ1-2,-,TGTGCCAGCAGCTTAGATCGCCGGTCCGGGGGCTACACCTTC,CASSLDRRSGGYTF
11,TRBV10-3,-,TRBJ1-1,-,TGTGCCACCACCGGGGGAACTGAAGCTTTCTTT,CATTGGTEAFF
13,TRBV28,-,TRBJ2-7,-,TGTGCCAGCTCTTCCCCCGTATTCGTCGAGCAGTACTTC,CASSSPVFVEQYF
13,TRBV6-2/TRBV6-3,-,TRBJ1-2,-,TGTGCCAGCAGTTACTCGGGCGGAGGGGGCTACACCTTC,CASSYSGGGGYTF
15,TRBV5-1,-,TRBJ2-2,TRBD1,TGCGCCAGCAGCTTAGACAGGGCGGGCACCGGGGAGCTGTTTTTT,CASSLDRAGTGELFF
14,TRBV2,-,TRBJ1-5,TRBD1,TGTGCCAGCAGGGCGGGACAGGGATATCAGCCCCAGCATTTT,CASRAGQGYQPQHF
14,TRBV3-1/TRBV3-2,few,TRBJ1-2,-,TGTGCCAGCAGCCAAGCCGCGGGGACTAGTTCCTACACCTTC,CASSQAAGTSSYTF
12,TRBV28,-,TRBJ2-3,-,TGTGCCAGCAGTTTAATAACAGATACGCAGTATTTT,CASSLITDTQYF
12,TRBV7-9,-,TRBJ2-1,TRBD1,TGTGCCAGCAGCCTTACAGGGGGCGCGCAGTTCTTC,CASSLTGGAQFF
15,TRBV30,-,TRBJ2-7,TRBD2,TGTGCCTGGAGTCGAGCGGGGGGGAATACCTACGAGCAGTACTTC,CAWSRAGGNTYEQYF
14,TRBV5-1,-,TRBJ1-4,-,TGCGCCAGCAGCCGGCGGGCAGATAATGAAAAACTGTTTTTT,CASSRRADNEKLFF
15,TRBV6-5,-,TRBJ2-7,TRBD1,TGTGCCAGCAGTTATTCCGGGACAGGGGAGGACGAGCAGTACTTC,CASSYSGTGEDEQYF
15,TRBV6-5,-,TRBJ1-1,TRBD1,TGTGCCAGCACAGGGACAGGGGGCGCATCAACTGAAGCTTTCTTT,CASTGTGGASTEAFF
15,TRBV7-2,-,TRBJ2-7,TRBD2,TGTGCCAGCAGCTTGGATACTAGCGGGATTTACGAGCAGTACTTC,CASSLDTSGIYEQYF
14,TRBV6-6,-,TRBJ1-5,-,TGTGCCAGCAGTTACGCCCGGTCCCCCCAGCCCCAGCATTTT,CASSYARSPQPQHF
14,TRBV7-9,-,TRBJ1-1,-,TGTGCCAGCAGCTTAGCGTGGGGCTACACTGAAGCTTTCTTT,CASSLAWGYTEAFF
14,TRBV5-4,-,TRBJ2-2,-,TGTGCCAGCAGGACCGCCAGAGCGCCCGGGGAGCTGTTTTTT,CASRTARAPGELFF
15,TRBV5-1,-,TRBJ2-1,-,TGCGCCAGCAGGGAGACTACCAGCACCTACAATGAGCAGTTCTTC,CASRETTSTYNEQFF
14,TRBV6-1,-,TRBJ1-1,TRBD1,TGTGCCAGCAGTCCCAGGGGGCGGCTGACTGAAGCTTTCTTT,CASSPRGRLTEAFF
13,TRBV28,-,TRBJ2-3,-,TGTGCCAGCAGTGCAGGGGGCACAGATACGCAGTATTTT,CASSAGGTDTQYF
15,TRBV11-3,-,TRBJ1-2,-,TGTGCCAGCAGCCCTCTGCGAGGGCGGAACTATGGCTACACCTTC,CASSPLRGRNYGYTF
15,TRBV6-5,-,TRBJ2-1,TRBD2,TGTGCCAGCAGTCCCTACCTAGCGGGATACAATGAGCAGTTCTTC,CASSPYLAGYNEQFF